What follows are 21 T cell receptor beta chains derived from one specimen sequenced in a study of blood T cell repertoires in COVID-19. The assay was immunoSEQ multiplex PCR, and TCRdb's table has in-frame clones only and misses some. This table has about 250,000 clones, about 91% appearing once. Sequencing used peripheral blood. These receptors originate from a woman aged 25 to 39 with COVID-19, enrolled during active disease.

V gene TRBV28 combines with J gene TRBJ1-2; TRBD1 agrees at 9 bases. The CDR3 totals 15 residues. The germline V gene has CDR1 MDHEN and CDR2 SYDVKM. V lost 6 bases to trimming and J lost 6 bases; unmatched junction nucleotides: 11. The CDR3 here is CASSAGTGYSHGYTF. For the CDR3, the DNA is TGTGCCAGCAGCGCCGGGACAGGGTACTCCCATGGCTACACCTTC.

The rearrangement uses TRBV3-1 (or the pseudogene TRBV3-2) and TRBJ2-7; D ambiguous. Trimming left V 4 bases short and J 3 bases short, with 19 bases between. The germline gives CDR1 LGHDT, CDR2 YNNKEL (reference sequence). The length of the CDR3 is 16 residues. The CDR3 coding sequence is TGTGCCAGCAGCCCCAGGCAGGTACAAAATTTCTACGAGCAGTACGTC. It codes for CASSPRQVQNFYEQYV.

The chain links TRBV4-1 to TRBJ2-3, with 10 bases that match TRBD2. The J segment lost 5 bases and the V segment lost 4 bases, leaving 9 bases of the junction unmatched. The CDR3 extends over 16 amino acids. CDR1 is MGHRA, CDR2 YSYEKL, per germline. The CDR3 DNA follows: TGCGCCAGCAGCCCTCGCCGCCCTAGCGGGAGAGATACGCAGTATTTT. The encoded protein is CASSPRRPSGRDTQYF.

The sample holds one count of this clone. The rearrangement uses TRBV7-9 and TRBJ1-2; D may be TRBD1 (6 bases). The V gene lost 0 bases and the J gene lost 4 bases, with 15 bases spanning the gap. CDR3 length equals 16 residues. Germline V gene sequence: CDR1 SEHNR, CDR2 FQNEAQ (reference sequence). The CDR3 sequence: CASSLAQRQDTYGYTF. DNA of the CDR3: TGTGCCAGCAGCTTAGCCCAAAGACAGGACACCTATGGCTACACCTTC. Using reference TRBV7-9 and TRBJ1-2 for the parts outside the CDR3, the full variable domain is DTGVSQNPRHKITKRGQNVTFRCDPISEHNRLYWYRQTLGQGPEFLTYFQNEAQLEKSRLLSDRFSAERPKGSFSTLEIQRTEQGDSAMYLCASSLAQRQDTYGYTFGSGTRLTVV.

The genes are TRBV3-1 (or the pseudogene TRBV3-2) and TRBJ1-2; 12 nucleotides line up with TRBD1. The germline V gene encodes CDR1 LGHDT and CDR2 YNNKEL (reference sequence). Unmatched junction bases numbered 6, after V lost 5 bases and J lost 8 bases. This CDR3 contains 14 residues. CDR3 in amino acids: CASSGTGGPRGYTF. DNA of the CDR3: TGTGCCAGCAGCGGGACAGGGGGCCCTCGCGGCTACACCTTC.

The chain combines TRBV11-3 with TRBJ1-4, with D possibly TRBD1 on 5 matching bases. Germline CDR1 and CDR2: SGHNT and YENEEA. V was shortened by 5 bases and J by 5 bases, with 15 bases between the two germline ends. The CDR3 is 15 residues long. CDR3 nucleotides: TGTGCCAGCAGCCCCCGACAGCATCCGAATGAAAAACTGTTTTTT. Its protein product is CASSPRQHPNEKLFF. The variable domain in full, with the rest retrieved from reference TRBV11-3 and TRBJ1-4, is EAGVVQSPRYKIIEKKQPVAFWCNPISGHNTLYWYLQNLGQGPELLIRYENEEAVDDSQLPKDRFSAERLKGVDSTLKIQPAELGDSAVYLCASSPRQHPNEKLFFGSGTQLSVL.

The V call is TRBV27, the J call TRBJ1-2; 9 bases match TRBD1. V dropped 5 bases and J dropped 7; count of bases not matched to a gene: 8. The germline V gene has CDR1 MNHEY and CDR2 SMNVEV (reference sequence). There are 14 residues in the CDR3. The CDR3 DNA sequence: TGTGCCAGCAGTGTTACAGGGGGCGTAGGTGGCTACACCTTC. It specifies CASSVTGGVGGYTF.

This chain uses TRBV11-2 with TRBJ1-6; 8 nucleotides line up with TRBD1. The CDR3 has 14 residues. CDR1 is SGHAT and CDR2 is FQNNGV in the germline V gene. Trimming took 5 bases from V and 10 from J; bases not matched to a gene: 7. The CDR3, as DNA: TGTGCCAGCAGCCAGGACAGGGTGGGATCACCCCTCCACTTT. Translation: CASSQDRVGSPLHF.

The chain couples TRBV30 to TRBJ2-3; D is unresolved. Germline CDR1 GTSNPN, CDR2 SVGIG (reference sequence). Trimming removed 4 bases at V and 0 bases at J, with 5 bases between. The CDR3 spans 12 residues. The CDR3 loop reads CAWTVSTDTQYF. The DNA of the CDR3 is TGTGCCTGGACAGTCAGCACAGATACGCAGTATTTT.

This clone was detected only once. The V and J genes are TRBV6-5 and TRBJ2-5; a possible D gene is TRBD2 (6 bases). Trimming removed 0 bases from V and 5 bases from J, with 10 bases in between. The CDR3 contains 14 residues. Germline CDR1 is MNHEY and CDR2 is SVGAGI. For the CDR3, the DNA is TGTGCCAGCAGTTACTCGGGGGGAGCGGAGACCCAGTACTTC. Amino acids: CASSYSGGAETQYF.

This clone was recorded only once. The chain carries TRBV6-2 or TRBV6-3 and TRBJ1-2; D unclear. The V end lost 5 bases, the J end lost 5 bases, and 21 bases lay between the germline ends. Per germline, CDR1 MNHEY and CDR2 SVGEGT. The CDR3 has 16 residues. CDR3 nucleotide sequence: TGTGCCAGCAGTGTGAAGGGAGGGCGCTCCGAATATGGCTACACCTTC. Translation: CASSVKGGRSEYGYTF.

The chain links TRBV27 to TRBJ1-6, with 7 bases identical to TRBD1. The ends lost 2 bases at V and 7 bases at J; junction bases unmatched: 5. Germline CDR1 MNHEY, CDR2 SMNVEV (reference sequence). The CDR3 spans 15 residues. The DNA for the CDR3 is TGTGCCAGCAGTTTAGACAGGGCTGGCAATTCACCCCTCCACTTT. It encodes CASSLDRAGNSPLHF.

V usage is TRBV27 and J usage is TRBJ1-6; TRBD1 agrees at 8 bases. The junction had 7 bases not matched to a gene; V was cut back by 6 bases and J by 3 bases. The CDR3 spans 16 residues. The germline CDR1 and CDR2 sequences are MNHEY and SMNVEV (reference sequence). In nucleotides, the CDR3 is TGTGCCAGCAGCTATAATGACAGGGGCTATAATTCACCCCTCCACTTT. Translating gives CASSYNDRGYNSPLHF.

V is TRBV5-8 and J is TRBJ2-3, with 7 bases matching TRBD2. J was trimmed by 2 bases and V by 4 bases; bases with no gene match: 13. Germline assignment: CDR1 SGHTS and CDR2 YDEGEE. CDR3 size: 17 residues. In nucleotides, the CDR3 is TGTGCCAGCAGCCGACCCGAATTGGGGGGGACCACAGATACGCAGTATTTT. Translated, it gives CASSRPELGGTTDTQYF.

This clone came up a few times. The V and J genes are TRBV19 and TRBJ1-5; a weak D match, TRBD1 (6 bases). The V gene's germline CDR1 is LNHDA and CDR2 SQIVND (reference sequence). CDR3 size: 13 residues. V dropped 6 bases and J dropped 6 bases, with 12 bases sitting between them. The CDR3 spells CASSGQRGQPQHF. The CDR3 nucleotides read TGTGCCAGTAGCGGACAGAGAGGTCAGCCCCAGCATTTT.

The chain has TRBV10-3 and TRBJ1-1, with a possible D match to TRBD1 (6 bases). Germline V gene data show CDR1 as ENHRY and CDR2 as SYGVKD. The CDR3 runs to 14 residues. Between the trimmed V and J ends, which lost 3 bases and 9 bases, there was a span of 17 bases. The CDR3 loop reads CAISENRDTSKAFF. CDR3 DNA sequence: TGTGCCATCAGTGAAAACCGGGACACCTCTAAAGCTTTCTTT.

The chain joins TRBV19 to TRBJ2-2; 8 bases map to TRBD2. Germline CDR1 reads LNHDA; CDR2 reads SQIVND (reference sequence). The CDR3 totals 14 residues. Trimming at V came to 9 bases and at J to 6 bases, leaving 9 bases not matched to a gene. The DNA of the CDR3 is TGTGCCAGCGGGGGTCTAGCGGGTTCCGGGGAGCTGTTTTTT. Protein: CASGGLAGSGELFF.

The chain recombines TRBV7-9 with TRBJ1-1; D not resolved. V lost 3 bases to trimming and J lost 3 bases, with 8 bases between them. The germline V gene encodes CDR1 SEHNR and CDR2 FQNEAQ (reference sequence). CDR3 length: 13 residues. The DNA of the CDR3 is TGTGCCAGCAGCTTCCGCCCGGACACTGAAGCTTTCTTT. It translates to CASSFRPDTEAFF.

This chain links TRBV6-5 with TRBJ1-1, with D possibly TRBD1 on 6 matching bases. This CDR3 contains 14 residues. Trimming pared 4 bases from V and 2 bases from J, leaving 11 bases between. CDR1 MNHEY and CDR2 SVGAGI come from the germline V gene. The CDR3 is CASSWGQDNTEAFF. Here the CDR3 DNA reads TGTGCCAGCAGTTGGGGACAAGATAACACTGAAGCTTTCTTT.

The CDR3 region is CASSFQSQGYADTQYF. The CDR3 DNA follows: TGTGCCAGCAGCTTCCAAAGCCAGGGGTATGCAGATACGCAGTATTTT. The rearrangement links TRBV7-2 to TRBJ2-3, with D possibly TRBD1 on 6 matching bases. V was shortened by 3 bases and J by 4 bases, with 17 bases between the two germline ends. This CDR3 has 16 amino acids. The V gene's germline CDR1 is SGHTA and CDR2 FQGNSA.

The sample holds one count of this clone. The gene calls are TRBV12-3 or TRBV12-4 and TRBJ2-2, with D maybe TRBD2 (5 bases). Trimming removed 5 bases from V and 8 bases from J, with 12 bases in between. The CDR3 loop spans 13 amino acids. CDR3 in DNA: TGTGCCAGCAGTCGACTCGGGGTGGGGGAGCTGTTTTTT. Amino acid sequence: CASSRLGVGELFF.